These T cell receptor beta chains were read from a single sample in a study of cytomegalovirus exposure and HLA in healthy donors. Repertoires were generated with immunoSEQ multiplex PCR, while TCRdb's copy carries only in-frame clones and drops some. Among over 100,000 clones listed, around 70% were seen once. Material for sequencing was PBMCs. These receptor sequences come from a woman in her seventies in good health and CMV-seropositive. The CDR3 runs from the conserved cysteine through the conserved F or W. The D gene is left open where the match is weak.

J gene: TRBJ2-7; V gene: TRBV2; D gene: TRBD2; CDR3 protein: CASLLAGLGEQYF; CDR3 DNA: TGTGCCAGCTTACTAGCGGGCTTGGGGGAGCAGTACTTC
J gene: TRBJ2-5; V gene: TRBV11-1; D gene: -; CDR3 protein: CASSSQRYSGGETQYF; CDR3 DNA: TGTGCCAGCAGCTCCCAACGGTATAGCGGTGGAGAGACCCAGTACTTC
J gene: TRBJ2-3; V gene: TRBV29-1; D gene: TRBD2; CDR3 protein: CSVQQLAGGLRGTQYF; CDR3 DNA: TGCAGCGTCCAACAACTAGCGGGGGGCCTGCGGGGTACGCAGTATTTT
J gene: TRBJ2-5; V gene: TRBV6-5; D gene: TRBD2; CDR3 protein: CASSAGATPWETQYF; CDR3 DNA: TGTGCCAGCAGTGCGGGAGCTACCCCTTGGGAGACCCAGTACTTC
J gene: TRBJ1-3; V gene: TRBV10-1; D gene: -; CDR3 protein: CASSDSGFSGNTIYF; CDR3 DNA: TGCGCCAGCAGTGATTCGGGGTTCTCTGGAAACACCATATATTTT
J gene: TRBJ1-1; V gene: TRBV14; D gene: -; CDR3 protein: CASSRVGRTEAFF; CDR3 DNA: TGTGCCAGCAGCCGGGTCGGGAGGACTGAAGCTTTCTTT
J gene: TRBJ2-1; V gene: TRBV7-2; D gene: TRBD2; CDR3 protein: CASSSRGSGGAGAYNEQFF; CDR3 DNA: TGTGCCAGCAGTTCGAGGGGTAGCGGGGGGGCCGGGGCCTACAATGAGCAGTTCTTC
J gene: TRBJ2-1; V gene: TRBV19; D gene: TRBD2; CDR3 protein: CASSDSSGGENEQFF; CDR3 DNA: TGTGCCAGTAGTGATTCTAGCGGGGGGGAGAATGAGCAGTTCTTC
J gene: TRBJ2-1; V gene: TRBV14; D gene: -; CDR3 protein: CASSQASVVNEQFF; CDR3 DNA: TGTGCCAGCAGCCAAGCTAGTGTGGTGAATGAGCAGTTCTTC
J gene: TRBJ2-2; V gene: TRBV7-8; D gene: -; CDR3 protein: CASSRQGGSGELFF; CDR3 DNA: TGTGCCAGCAGCAGACAGGGAGGTAGCGGGGAGCTGTTTTTT
J gene: TRBJ2-3; V gene: TRBV10-3; D gene: TRBD1; CDR3 protein: CAISEWDSSTDTQYF; CDR3 DNA: TGTGCCATCAGTGAGTGGGACAGTAGCACAGATACGCAGTATTTT
J gene: TRBJ1-1; V gene: TRBV7-2; D gene: -; CDR3 protein: CASSFLATEAFF; CDR3 DNA: TGTGCCAGCAGCTTTCTCGCGACTGAAGCTTTCTTT
J gene: TRBJ1-4; V gene: TRBV7-2; D gene: -; CDR3 protein: CASSLVAGSNEKLFF; CDR3 DNA: TGTGCCAGCAGCTTAGTCGCGGGGTCGAATGAAAAACTGTTTTTT
J gene: TRBJ1-1; V gene: TRBV7-2; D gene: -; CDR3 protein: CASSLDVGAAFF; CDR3 DNA: TGTGCCAGCAGCTTAGATGTGGGGGCCGCTTTCTTT
J gene: TRBJ2-5; V gene: TRBV5-1; D gene: -; CDR3 protein: CASSLTGQRYQETQYF; CDR3 DNA: TGCGCCAGCAGCTTGACAGGGCAGAGGTACCAAGAGACCCAGTACTTC